The following is a T cell receptor (beta chain) sequence with its context. The data were taken from a study of T cell changes during pregnancy in multiple sclerosis. Germline V gives CDR1 SGHKS, CDR2 YYEKEE (reference sequence). The CDR3 spans 12 residues. V gave up 3 bases and J gave up 12 bases, with 16 bases separating them. Only in-frame clones appear in the TCRdb table, and some are missing; sequencing was by immunoSEQ multiplex PCR. The sample records 20,000 to 25,000 clones, 70% to 90% being singletons. The J gene is TRBJ2-7, the V gene TRBV5-5; the D is unclear. Sequenced here: CD8+ T cells from peripheral blood mononuclear cells, sampled in the second trimester of pregnancy. This sequence was found in a female donor in good health, enrolled as a control in a pregnancy study. CDR3: CASSWIAPEWYF. The DNA for the CDR3 is TGTGCCAGCAGCTGGATAGCCCCAGAATGGTACTTC. Complete variable domain (other parts from reference TRBV5-5 and TRBJ2-7): DAGVTQSPTHLIKTRGQQVTLRCSPISGHKSVSWYQQVLGQGPQFIFQYYEKEERGRGNFPDRFSARQFPNYSSELNVNALLLGDSALYLCASSWIAPEWYFGPGTRLTVT.